The 21 T cell receptor beta chains given below trace back to one sample, sequenced in a study of Ad26.COV2.S vaccination and SARS-CoV-2 variants. The table came from immunoSEQ multiplex PCR; TCRdb's copy has only in-frame clones and leaves some out. The sample lists roughly 420,000 clones; roughly 87% were seen once. Treatment reported: about 20 received Ad26.COV2.S at low or high dose, single or two shots; about five received placebo; per-sample allocation not given. Collection of samples fell on day 63 after the first vaccine or placebo injection. This specimen was peripheral blood, taken in a trial of Ad26.COV2.S vaccine versus placebo. These receptors all stem from a person between 18 and 65 years old who received the Ad26.COV2.S COVID-19 vaccine or a placebo.

The chain carries TRBV6-5 and TRBJ2-5; weak D call: TRBD2 (6 bases). Germline loops: CDR1 MNHEY, CDR2 SVGAGI. This CDR3 has 13 residues. V was cut by 7 bases and J by 4 bases, with 13 bases left in between. In DNA form, the CDR3 reads TGTGCCAGCATCCGGGACTGGGGAGAGACCCAGTACTTC. The encoded protein is CASIRDWGETQYF.

The CDR3 region is CATNPGPGTDTQYF. As DNA, the CDR3 is TGTGCCACCAACCCCGGGCCTGGAACAGATACGCAGTATTTT. The chain combines TRBV24-1 with TRBJ2-3; no firm D call. Deletions cut 8 bases from V and 3 bases from J, with 14 bases between. CDR3 length: 14 amino acids. Germline CDR1 and CDR2: KGHDR and SFDVKD.

This chain links TRBV6-5 with TRBJ2-1, with 7 positions matching TRBD1. There are 15 residues in the CDR3. V dropped 1 base and J dropped 5; count of bases not matched to a gene: 5. CDR1 is MNHEY and CDR2 is SVGAGI in the germline V gene. CDR3 bases: TGTGCCAGCAGTTACTACAGGGGTGCAGACAATGAGCAGTTCTTC. Its translation: CASSYYRGADNEQFF.

The J gene is TRBJ1-5, the V gene TRBV7-6, with D possibly matching TRBD1 (6 bases). CDR1 and CDR2 from the germline V gene are SGHVS and FNYEAQ. V lost 1 base and J 3 bases, leaving 13 bases between the germline ends. This CDR3 comprises 16 residues. The CDR3 here is CASSLGGGAHNQPQHF. As DNA, the CDR3 is TGTGCCAGCAGCTTAGGTGGGGGGGCTCACAATCAGCCCCAGCATTTT.

The chain couples TRBV18 to TRBJ1-5; 9 bases map to TRBD1. The length of the CDR3 is 13 residues. With 4 bases clipped from V and 6 bases from J, the junction kept 1 base outside the gene matches. In germline, CDR1 is KGHSH, CDR2 LQKENI. The CDR3 loop reads CASSRQGGQPQHF. CDR3 in DNA: TGTGCCAGCTCACGACAGGGGGGTCAGCCCCAGCATTTT.

The rearrangement uses TRBV4-1 and TRBJ1-4; no firm D call. Trimming pared 4 bases from V and 0 bases from J, leaving 12 bases between. CDR1 MGHRA and CDR2 YSYEKL come from the germline V gene. CDR3 length equals 16 residues. CDR3 sequence (DNA): TGCGCCAGCAGCCTCCGCGAATTCGCAACTAATGAAAAACTGTTTTTT. This encodes CASSLREFATNEKLFF.

The chain carries TRBV5-1 and TRBJ2-2, with a weak D call TRBD2 (6 bases). This CDR3 is built from 16 residues. The germline gives CDR1 SGHRS, CDR2 YFSETQ. Trimming took off 4 bases at V and 6 bases at J, with 19 bases between the two ends. Here the CDR3 DNA reads TGCGCCAGCAGCGGGGTGGGAGGACTACCGTCCGGGGAGCTGTTTTTT. This encodes CASSGVGGLPSGELFF.

V usage is TRBV2 and J usage is TRBJ2-3; D is tentatively TRBD1 or TRBD2 (5 bases each). Germline V gene lookup returns CDR1 SNHLY and CDR2 FYNNEI. Trimming shortened V by 1 base and J by 5 bases, and 13 bases separated the two germline ends. The CDR3 extends over 15 amino acids. Here the CDR3 DNA reads TGTGCCAGCAGTGAAGGACCGGGACGGATAGATACGCAGTATTTT. Its translation is CASSEGPGRIDTQYF.

The DNA for the CDR3 is TGTGCCAGCAGCTTAGCTCCAGGGACTACGTACATTCAGTACTTC. Residues: CASSLAPGTTYIQYF. The V and J genes are TRBV7-2 and TRBJ2-4; 7 positions match TRBD2. The CDR3 is 15 amino acids. Trimming cost V 0 bases and J 8 bases; bases outside gene matches: 7. Germline CDR1 reads SGHTA; CDR2 reads FQGNSA. Full variable domain (rest looked up from reference TRBV7-2 and TRBJ2-4): GAGVSQSPSNKVTEKGKDVELRCDPISGHTALYWYRQSLGQGLEFLIYFQGNSAPDKSGLPSDRFSAERTGGSVSTLTIQRTQQEDSAVYLCASSLAPGTTYIQYFGAGTRLSVL.

CDR3 amino acids: CASIPRWARQNYANQPQHF. CDR3 nucleotide sequence: TGTGCCAGCATCCCCCGATGGGCAAGGCAAAACTACGCCAATCAGCCCCAGCATTTT. This chain joins TRBV21-1 and TRBJ1-5. TRBV21-1 is a listed pseudogene. There are 19 residues in the CDR3.

This clone was detected once. The rearrangement joins TRBV19 to TRBJ2-1; D remains ambiguous. CDR3 length: 12 amino acids. V gave up 5 bases and J gave up 8 bases, with 10 bases separating them. CDR1 and CDR2 (germline): LNHDA, SQIVND (reference sequence). CDR3 DNA sequence: TGTGCCAGTAGTTCTCTCGGGTATGAGCAGTTCTTC. It translates to CASSSLGYEQFF.

The chain has TRBV19 and TRBJ1-5; no reliable D call. This CDR3 contains 12 residues. Per germline, CDR1 LNHDA and CDR2 SQIVND (reference sequence). Deletions cut 3 bases from V and 9 bases from J, with 9 bases between. This CDR3 is CASSMMGRPQHF. CDR3 nucleotides: TGTGCCAGTAGTATGATGGGAAGGCCCCAGCATTTT.

V and J are TRBV5-1 and TRBJ1-4, with 7 bases fitting TRBD1. The CDR3 consists of 13 residues. From germline, CDR1 is SGHRS and CDR2 YFSETQ. After removal of 4 bases from V and 5 bases from J, the junction contained 2 bases not matched to a gene. CDR3 nucleotides: TGCGCCAGCAGCCAGACAGGGAATGAAAAACTGTTTTTT. Translation: CASSQTGNEKLFF.

The chain combines TRBV3-1 (or the pseudogene TRBV3-2) with TRBJ1-4, with D maybe TRBD1 (5 bases). The length of the CDR3 is 12 residues. V was clipped by 1 base and J by 13 bases, with 10 bases between them. Germline V gene data show CDR1 as LGHDT and CDR2 as YNNKEL (reference sequence). The CDR3 sequence: CASSQVGGGLFF. In DNA form, the CDR3 reads TGTGCCAGCAGCCAAGTGGGCGGGGGACTGTTTTTT.

The V and J genes are TRBV19 and TRBJ2-1; D gene uncertain. The V gene's germline CDR1 is LNHDA and CDR2 SQIVND (reference sequence). The V gene lost 10 bases and the J gene lost 4 bases, with 11 bases spanning the gap. This CDR3 region has 12 residues. The CDR3 reads CATREKYNEQFF. In DNA, the CDR3 is TGTGCCACCCGAGAGAAATACAATGAGCAGTTCTTC.

The J gene is TRBJ1-1, the V gene TRBV7-3; 7 bases are shared with TRBD1. The CDR3 length is 17 residues. Germline CDR1 SGHTA, CDR2 FQGTGA. V was pared by 5 bases and J by 3 bases, with 15 bases of the junction left unmatched. The CDR3 DNA is TGTGCCAGCAGCCAGCCCCACCGACAGGGAAAACACACTGAAGCTTTCTTT. This gives the protein CASSQPHRQGKHTEAFF.

This rearrangement joins TRBV30 to TRBJ1-1; D gene ambiguous. Per the germline V gene, CDR1 is GTSNPN and CDR2 is SVGIG (reference sequence). The V end lost 0 bases, the J end lost 7 bases, and 9 bases lay between the germline ends. The CDR3 consists of 12 residues. The CDR3 DNA follows: TGTGCCTGGAGTGTTGCGGCCGTTGAAGCTTTCTTT. Translation: CAWSVAAVEAFF. Full variable domain (missing parts from reference TRBV30 and TRBJ1-1): SQTIHQWPATLVQPVGSPLSLECTVEGTSNPNLYWYRQAAGRGLQLLFYSVGIGQISSEVPQNLSASRPQDRQFILSSKKLLLSDSGFYLCAWSVAAVEAFFGQGTRLTVV.

The genes are TRBV5-1 and TRBJ2-1, with D perhaps matching TRBD1 (5 bases). CDR3 size: 15 residues. The V gene's germline CDR1 is SGHRS and CDR2 YFSETQ. V was pared by 0 bases and J by 2 bases, with 9 bases between. In DNA, the CDR3 is TGCGCCAGCAGCTTGGGGTCCAGGGCCTACAATGAGCAGTTCTTC. Protein sequence: CASSLGSRAYNEQFF.

Here the CDR3 reads CASSGGALGDTQYF. The CDR3 bases are TGTGCCAGTTCCGGGGGGGCCCTTGGAGATACGCAGTATTTT. The chain links TRBV19 to TRBJ2-3; 8 nucleotides agree with TRBD2. V shed 8 bases and J 5 bases; nucleotides not matched to a gene: 9. The CDR3 covers 14 residues. The germline V gene encodes CDR1 LNHDA and CDR2 SQIVND (reference sequence).

V and J are TRBV7-3 and TRBJ2-5, with 9 bases lining up with TRBD2. Germline CDR1 and CDR2: SGHTA and FQGTGA. With V trimmed by 5 bases and J by 4 bases, 8 bases remained unmatched. The CDR3 loop spans 15 amino acids. The CDR3 DNA follows: TGTGCCAGCAGCCCCGGGACTAGCACGACAGAGACCCAGTACTTC. Its translation: CASSPGTSTTETQYF.

This clone was seen a single time. The genes are TRBV12-5 and TRBJ2-1; possibly TRBD1 for D (6 bases). The CDR3 runs to 13 residues. Germline lookup yields CDR1 LGHNT and CDR2 FRNRAP. Trimming pared 7 bases from V and 9 bases from J, leaving 16 bases between. CDR3 sequence reads: CASAPDRMSEQFF. The CDR3 coding sequence is TGTGCTAGTGCCCCCGACAGGATGAGTGAGCAGTTCTTC.